This T cell receptor (beta chain) was sequenced for a study of CD8 T cells in ankylosing spondylitis. Making the TCR beta libraries involved quantitative 5'-RACE with molecular barcodes. From the 5' RACE reads, TCRdb called clonotypes with MiXCR, one entry per CDR3 protein. Of about 200,000 distinct CDR3 sequences listed, around 13% are singletons. CDR3 length equals 11 residues. Germline V gives CDR1 SEHNR, CDR2 FQNEAQ (reference sequence). V shed 1 base and J shed 13 bases, with 8 bases lying between them. The TCR sequence derives from a male donor with ankylosing spondylitis or in good health (not recorded which). The sample was blood, either unsorted or a sorted T cell fraction (not recorded which). The chain is built from TRBV7-9 and TRBJ2-1; D perhaps matches TRBD2 (5 bases). Here the CDR3 DNA reads TGTGCCAGCAGCTTAGGGGGAGTTCAGTTCTTC. Its translation is CASSLGGVQFF.